Following are 18 T cell receptor beta chains from one sample sequenced in a study of T cell responses to AZD1222 COVID-19 vaccine. Generated by immunoSEQ multiplex PCR, the TCRdb table keeps only in-frame clones and is missing some. This repertoire shows about 99,000 clones, roughly 86% found once; its top ten account for 2.5% to 3.5%. Sequences were derived from peripheral blood, sampled 28 days after the second dose of the MenACWY control vaccine. The receptor set was obtained from an adult who received the MenACWY meningococcal vaccine as a control.

The chain is built from TRBV7-3 and TRBJ2-7; the D gene is possibly TRBD1 (5 bases). With 3 bases removed from V and 7 bases from J, the gap between germline ends came to 13 bases. CDR3 size: 13 residues. Germline CDR1 and CDR2: SGHTA and FQGTGA. The CDR3 DNA is TGTGCCAGCAGCTTTGTCCAGGGTGAAGAGCAGTACTTC. It translates to CASSFVQGEEQYF.

This clone has more than one count but fewer than ten. The chain joins TRBV5-6 to TRBJ2-7; possibly TRBD2 for D (5 bases). CDR1 and CDR2 from the germline V gene are SGHDT and YYEEEE. V was shortened by 4 bases and J by 0 bases, with 14 bases between the two germline ends. The CDR3 covers 15 residues. The CDR3 loop is CASSPLGSASYEQYF. As DNA, the CDR3 is TGTGCCAGCAGCCCCTTAGGTAGCGCCTCCTACGAGCAGTACTTC.

This clone has a handful of counts. The J gene is TRBJ1-1, the V gene TRBV12-3 or TRBV12-4; 9 bases agree with TRBD1. The CDR3 extends over 13 amino acids. V gave up 6 bases and J gave up 5 bases; unmatched junction bases: 4. CDR3 bases: TGTGCCAGCAGCCGGGACAGGGTGACTGAAGCTTTCTTT. Protein sequence: CASSRDRVTEAFF.

This chain joins TRBV2 and TRBJ2-3; D possibly matches TRBD1 or TRBD2 (6 bases each). The CDR3 contains 16 residues. Between the trimmed V and J ends, which lost 5 bases and 2 bases, there was a span of 17 bases. Germline CDR1 and CDR2: SNHLY and FYNNEI. CDR3 residues: CASSQEGGGYTDTQYF. The CDR3 DNA reads TGTGCCAGCAGTCAGGAAGGAGGGGGGTACACAGATACGCAGTATTTT.

The rearrangement joins TRBV6-2 or TRBV6-3 to TRBJ1-2; TRBD1 is a possible D gene (5 bases). The germline gives CDR1 MNHEY, CDR2 SVGEGT. Trimming left V 6 bases short and J 4 bases short, with 12 bases between. The CDR3 covers 13 residues. CDR3 nucleotide sequence: TGTGCCAGCAGCCCCGACAGCCGCTATGGCTACACCTTC. This codes for CASSPDSRYGYTF.

This clone appeared a single time. This chain uses TRBV7-8 with TRBJ2-3; 7 bases align to TRBD2. The CDR3 is 15 residues long. V trimming: 5 bases; J trimming: 5 bases; junction bases outside the gene matches: 10. Germline CDR1 SGHVS, CDR2 FQNEAQ. The CDR3 loop reads CASSLGVLAVDTQYF. CDR3 coding DNA: TGTGCCAGCAGCCTGGGGGTGCTAGCGGTAGATACGCAGTATTTT. Looking up the rest from reference TRBV7-8 and TRBJ2-3 gives the full variable domain: GAGVSQSPRYKVAKRGQDVALRCDPISGHVSLFWYQQALGQGPEFLTYFQNEAQLDKSGLPSDRFFAERPEGSVSTLKIQRTQQEDSAVYLCASSLGVLAVDTQYFGPGTRLTVL.

This clone showed up just once. The genes are TRBV6-5 and TRBJ2-5; 8 nucleotides line up with TRBD1. Germline V gene lookup returns CDR1 MNHEY and CDR2 SVGAGI. Losses at the gene ends were 5 bases for V and 5 bases for J; bases not matched to a gene: 1. CDR3 size: 12 residues. CDR3 residues: CASSTGGETQYF. The CDR3 bases are TGTGCCAGCAGTACAGGGGGGGAGACCCAGTACTTC.

This chain joins TRBV7-9 and TRBJ1-1, with D perhaps matching TRBD1 (5 bases). Deletions cut 5 bases from V and 1 base from J, with 11 bases between. Germline assignment: CDR1 SEHNR and CDR2 FQNEAQ (reference sequence). CDR3 length equals 14 residues. CDR3 loop: CASSPGRTNTEAFF. In DNA form, the CDR3 reads TGTGCCAGCAGCCCGGGACGGACGAACACTGAAGCTTTCTTT.

This clone was seen only once. The V and J genes are TRBV5-4 and TRBJ2-1, with no clear D. V was shortened by 0 bases and J by 7 bases, with 11 bases between the two germline ends. Germline CDR1 SGHNT, CDR2 YYREEE (reference sequence). There are 14 residues in the CDR3. The CDR3 is CASSLGARSNEQFF. The CDR3 DNA reads TGTGCCAGCAGCTTGGGAGCTCGGAGTAATGAGCAGTTCTTC.

The V call is TRBV4-3, the J call TRBJ2-1; D is possibly TRBD2 (6 bases). This CDR3 is built from 17 residues. V was trimmed by 0 bases and J by 2 bases, leaving 14 bases between them. Germline loops: CDR1 LGHNA, CDR2 YSLEER. CDR3 region: CASSQETGTSTYNEQFF. Written as DNA, the CDR3 is TGCGCCAGCAGCCAAGAAACCGGGACTTCAACCTACAATGAGCAGTTCTTC.

The chain employs TRBV5-1 and TRBJ2-5; no firm D call. Germline lookup yields CDR1 SGHRS and CDR2 YFSETQ. V was clipped by 0 bases and J by 7 bases, with 4 bases between them. CDR3 length: 11 amino acids. The CDR3 spells CASSLAGTQYF. CDR3 nucleotide sequence: TGCGCCAGCAGCTTGGCTGGGACCCAGTACTTC.

The chain employs TRBV4-1 and TRBJ2-3; no reliable D call. Germline assignment: CDR1 MGHRA and CDR2 YSYEKL. The CDR3 contains 16 residues. The V gene lost 0 bases and the J gene lost 0 bases, with 10 bases spanning the gap. The CDR3, as DNA: TGCGCCAGCAGCCAAGATCGGTTATCTAGCACAGATACGCAGTATTTT. This sequence encodes CASSQDRLSSTDTQYF.

CDR3: CASSQAGGRDYGYTF. The DNA for the CDR3 is TGTGCCAGCAGCCAGGCTGGGGGCAGGGACTATGGCTACACCTTC. The chain joins TRBV3-1 (or the pseudogene TRBV3-2) to TRBJ1-2, with a possible D match to TRBD1 (6 bases). The CDR3 covers 15 residues. The V end was cut by 3 bases, the J end by 3 bases, with 14 bases between. Germline lookup yields CDR1 LGHDT and CDR2 YNNKEL (reference sequence).

The V call is TRBV6-2 or TRBV6-3, the J call TRBJ2-5; D is uncertain. Germline assignment: CDR1 MNHEY and CDR2 SVGEGT. The V end lost 1 base, the J end lost 5 bases, and 2 bases lay between the germline ends. This CDR3 is 11 amino acids long. The CDR3: CASSYYETQYF. In DNA, the CDR3 is TGTGCCAGCAGTTACTACGAGACCCAGTACTTC.

V and J are TRBV12-5 and TRBJ1-2; D perhaps matches TRBD1 (6 bases). Germline CDR1 and CDR2: LGHNT and FRNRAP. The CDR3 sequence is 17 residues long. With 0 bases removed from V and 8 bases from J, the gap between germline ends came to 22 bases. The CDR3 DNA reads as TGTGCTAGTGGTTTGGTAGTCGGGACACGGGCAGCTCAGGGCTACACCTTC. This codes for CASGLVVGTRAAQGYTF.

This chain uses TRBV6-1 with TRBJ2-1; 7 nucleotides line up with TRBD2. The germline V gene encodes CDR1 MNHNS and CDR2 SASEGT. Trimming took 3 bases from V and 1 from J; bases not matched to a gene: 3. This CDR3 comprises 15 residues. The CDR3 DNA follows: TGTGCCAGCAGTGAGGGGGGGAGGTCCTACAATGAGCAGTTCTTC. It is translated as CASSEGGRSYNEQFF.

This clone was observed a single time. The chain carries TRBV4-1 and TRBJ2-7, with 9 bases lining up with TRBD2. Germline V lookup: CDR1 MGHRA, CDR2 YSYEKL. The CDR3 is 22 residues long. V was clipped by 11 bases and J by 0 bases; unmatched bases: 32. The chain's CDR3 is CAPSQDFFAGPRGGGSSYEQYF. The CDR3 coding sequence is TGCGCCCCCAGCCAAGATTTTTTTGCCGGCCCTCGCGGGGGGGGGAGCTCCTACGAGCAGTACTTC.

The chain has TRBV5-1 and TRBJ2-7, with a tentative D call TRBD1 (6 bases). The V end lost 4 bases, the J end lost 3 bases, and 20 bases lay between the germline ends. Germline-derived CDR1 and CDR2 are SGHRS and YFSETQ. This CDR3 contains 16 residues. The CDR3 sequence is CASSPGTRTASYEQYF. CDR3 in DNA: TGCGCCAGCAGCCCTGGCACCCGGACAGCGAGCTACGAGCAGTACTTC. The variable domain in full, completed from reference TRBV5-1 and TRBJ2-7, reads KAGVTQTPRYLIKTRGQQVTLSCSPISGHRSVSWYQQTPGQGLQFLFEYFSETQRNKGNFPGRFSGRQFSNSRSEMNVSTLELGDSALYLCASSPGTRTASYEQYFGPGTRLTVT.